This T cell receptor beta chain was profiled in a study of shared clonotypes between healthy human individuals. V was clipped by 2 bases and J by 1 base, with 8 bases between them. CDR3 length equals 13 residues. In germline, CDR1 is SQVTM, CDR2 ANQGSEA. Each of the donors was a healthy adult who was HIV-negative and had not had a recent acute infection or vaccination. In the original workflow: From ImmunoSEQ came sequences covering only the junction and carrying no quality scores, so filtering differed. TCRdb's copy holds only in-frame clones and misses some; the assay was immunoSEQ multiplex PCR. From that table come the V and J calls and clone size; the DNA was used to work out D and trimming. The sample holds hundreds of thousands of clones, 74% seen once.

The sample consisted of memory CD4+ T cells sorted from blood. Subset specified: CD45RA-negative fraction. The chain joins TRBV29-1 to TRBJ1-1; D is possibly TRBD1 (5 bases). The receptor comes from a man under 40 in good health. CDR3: CSVEWDQNTEAFF. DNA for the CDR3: TGCAGCGTTGAATGGGACCAGAACACTGAAGCTTTCTTT.